This TCR beta chain was sequenced in a study of CD8 T cells in ankylosing spondylitis. Quantitative barcoded 5'-RACE was used to prepare TCR beta libraries. TCRdb passed the 5' RACE reads through MiXCR, listing each CDR3 protein once. The sample contains hundreds of thousands of distinct CDR3 sequences, 20% of which appear only once. Germline V CDR1 and CDR2: DFQATT, SNEGSKA (reference sequence). V gave up 3 bases and J gave up 3 bases; unmatched junction bases: 2. The CDR3 is made up of 14 amino acids. This clonotype was counted ten times or more. Its antigen is not identified. General observations from the study: Ankylosing spondylitis blood appeared to be characterized by a TCR beta motif of 8 or 9 highly homologous variants. Clones linked to the disease showed a CD8+ phenotype. They occurred at relatively low frequencies in peripheral blood. Some of the motif variants had earlier been found in reactive arthritis patients' fluid and blood.

Sequenced: blood, either unsorted or a sorted T cell fraction (not recorded which). The clonotype originates from a male donor with ankylosing spondylitis or in good health (not recorded which). The gene calls are TRBV20-1 and TRBJ2-1; 10 bases fit TRBD2. DNA of the CDR3: TGCAGTGCTAGTCCTAGCGGGAGCTACAATGAGCAGTTCTTC. Protein: CSASPSGSYNEQFF.